The next 11 T cell receptor beta chains were all read from a single sample in a study of CD8 T cells in ankylosing spondylitis. Study-level results: Several highly homologous variants made up a TCR beta motif, and this motif appeared characteristic of ankylosing spondylitis blood.

TCRdb independently ran MiXCR on the 5' RACE reads; one entry per CDR3 protein. The sample lists hundreds of thousands of distinct CDR3 sequences; 10% to 15% were seen once. No antigen has been assigned to these receptors. The sample comprised blood, either unsorted or a sorted T cell fraction (not recorded which). Receptor source: a male donor with ankylosing spondylitis.

The chain has TRBV20-1 and TRBJ2-6; 7 bases agree with TRBD2. The CDR3 has 13 residues. The V and J ends lost 7 bases and 1 base, in that order; junction bases with no gene match: 1. The germline CDR1 and CDR2 sequences are DFQATT and SNEGSKA (reference sequence). The chain's CDR3 is CSGGGSGANVLTF. The CDR3 DNA sequence: TGCAGTGGCGGGGGTTCTGGGGCCAACGTCCTGACTTTC.

This clonotype appeared a few times. The chain employs TRBV7-9 and TRBJ1-2, with D unclear. This CDR3 spans 13 amino acids. Trimming pared 4 bases from V and 8 bases from J, leaving 14 bases between. The germline V gene encodes CDR1 SEHNR and CDR2 FQNEAQ (reference sequence). In DNA form, the CDR3 reads TGTGCCAGCAGCTCCCAGTTTGGGGTCGGCTACACCTTC. It encodes CASSSQFGVGYTF.

This clonotype was detected many times. The V gene is TRBV7-9, the J gene TRBJ2-2; 7 nucleotides match TRBD2. V dropped 2 bases and J dropped 7; count of bases not matched to a gene: 7. Germline CDR1 and CDR2: SEHNR and FQNEAQ (reference sequence). The CDR3 sequence is 15 residues long. The CDR3 region has the DNA TGTGCCAGCAGCTTACGAGGACTAGGGGACGGGGAGCTGTTTTTT. Translation: CASSLRGLGDGELFF.

Only a few counts were recorded for this clonotype. The V and J genes are TRBV6-2 or TRBV6-3 and TRBJ2-3; 8 bases are a match to TRBD2. Germline trimming cut 7 bases from V and 3 bases from J; bases unmatched to any gene: 9. The germline CDR1 and CDR2 sequences are MNHEY and SVGEGT. The CDR3 runs to 15 residues. CDR3 residues: CASTRTSWQTDTQYF. The CDR3 DNA reads as TGTGCCAGCACAAGGACTAGCTGGCAGACAGATACGCAGTATTTT.

This clonotype was seen more than once but under ten times. The J gene is TRBJ2-2, the V gene TRBV5-1; either TRBD1 or TRBD2 may supply D (5 bases each). Germline lookup yields CDR1 SGHRS and CDR2 YFSETQ. V gave up 1 base and J gave up 0 bases, with 13 bases separating them. The CDR3 contains 17 residues. Here the CDR3 DNA reads TGCGCCAGCAGCTTGATGTCGGGACGGACGAACACCGGGGAGCTGTTTTTT. Translated, it gives CASSLMSGRTNTGELFF.

This clonotype was observed a handful of times. The rearrangement links TRBV5-1 to TRBJ1-2; 7 positions match TRBD1. Looked up from germline, CDR1 is SGHRS and CDR2 is YFSETQ. Trimming at V came to 3 bases and at J to 4 bases, leaving 6 bases not matched to a gene. This CDR3 comprises 14 residues. CDR3 DNA sequence: TGCGCCAGCAGCTCTGGACAGGCAAGCTATGGCTACACCTTC. Its translation is CASSSGQASYGYTF.

The chain uses TRBV28 and TRBJ1-5; D is unresolved. The CDR3 contains 12 residues. V was cut by 4 bases and J by 8 bases, with 9 bases left in between. CDR1 and CDR2 from the germline V gene are MDHEN and SYDVKM. The chain's CDR3 is CASSSGPEPQHF. The CDR3, as DNA: TGTGCCAGCAGTTCAGGTCCGGAGCCCCAGCATTTT.

This clonotype was seen repeatedly, ten times or more. The V call is TRBV20-1, the J call TRBJ1-1; D uncertain. CDR3 length: 11 amino acids. From germline, CDR1 is DFQATT and CDR2 SNEGSKA (reference sequence). The V gene lost 1 base and the J gene lost 7 bases, with 7 bases spanning the gap. The CDR3 spells CSARGVGEAFF. The CDR3 DNA reads TGCAGTGCTAGAGGAGTGGGTGAAGCTTTCTTT.

This clonotype was found many times. The chain recombines TRBV12-3 or TRBV12-4 with TRBJ1-1; D perhaps matches TRBD1 (6 bases). The V end lost 5 bases, the J end lost 0 bases, and 16 bases lay between the germline ends. This CDR3 region has 16 residues. CDR3 DNA: TGTGCCAGCAGTCCCTCCGGGGGGCGAATGAACACTGAAGCTTTCTTT. This translates into CASSPSGGRMNTEAFF.

V usage is TRBV5-1 and J usage is TRBJ2-7, with D unresolved. The CDR3 contains 13 residues. Trimming cost V 3 bases and J 6 bases, with 13 bases left between them. Looked up from germline, CDR1 is SGHRS and CDR2 is YFSETQ. The CDR3 sequence: CASSSSLGTEQYF. The CDR3, as DNA: TGCGCCAGCAGCTCCTCCCTGGGAACCGAGCAGTACTTC.

Only a few counts were recorded for this clonotype. The CDR3 loop reads CSAQRGHNEQFF. The DNA of the CDR3 is TGCAGTGCACAGCGGGGGCACAATGAGCAGTTCTTC. The rearrangement joins TRBV20-1 to TRBJ2-1; TRBD2 matches 8 bases. In germline, CDR1 is DFQATT, CDR2 SNEGSKA (reference sequence). The length of the CDR3 is 12 residues. Trimming cost V 6 bases and J 5 bases; bases outside gene matches: 3.